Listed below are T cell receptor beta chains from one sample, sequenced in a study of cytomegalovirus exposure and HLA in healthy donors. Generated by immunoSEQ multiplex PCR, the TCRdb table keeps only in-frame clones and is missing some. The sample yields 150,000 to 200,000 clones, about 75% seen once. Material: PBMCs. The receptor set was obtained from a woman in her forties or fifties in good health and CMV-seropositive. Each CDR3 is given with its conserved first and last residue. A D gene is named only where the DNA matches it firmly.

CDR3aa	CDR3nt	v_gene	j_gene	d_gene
CASSDLGSPGNQPQHF	TGTGCCAGCAGTGATTTGGGCAGCCCTGGGAATCAGCCCCAGCATTTT	TRBV2	TRBJ1-5	-
CASSDGQARSKSGNTIYF	TGTGCCAGCAGCGACGGACAGGCGAGGTCGAAATCTGGAAACACCATATATTTT	TRBV5-6	TRBJ1-3	TRBD1
CASRKQFSEYYEQYF	TGTGCCAGCAGAAAACAGTTTAGCGAATACTACGAGCAGTACTTC	TRBV6-5	TRBJ2-7	-
CASSPREGQEDEAFF	TGTGCCAGCTCACCAAGAGAAGGACAGGAGGATGAAGCTTTCTTT	TRBV18	TRBJ1-1	TRBD1
CASSQAHHDSGYSPLHF	TGCGCCAGCAGCCAAGCTCATCACGACAGTGGGTATTCACCCCTCCACTTT	TRBV4-3	TRBJ1-6	-
CASSLGSLSYEQYF	TGTGCCAGCAGCTTGGGGTCTCTAAGCTACGAGCAGTACTTC	TRBV5-6	TRBJ2-7	-
CASTDSEGKLFF	TGTGCCAGCACCGACTCTGAGGGAAAACTGTTTTTT	TRBV5-4	TRBJ1-4	-
CASSRGGGGTDTQYF	TGTGCCAGTAGCCGGGGAGGGGGGGGCACAGATACGCAGTATTTT	TRBV19	TRBJ2-3	-
CASSLAVSTDTQYF	TGTGCCAGCAGCTTAGCGGTGAGCACAGATACGCAGTATTTT	TRBV11-2	TRBJ2-3	-
CASSPETALNTEAFF	TGTGCCAGCTCACCAGAGACAGCCCTGAACACTGAAGCTTTCTTT	TRBV18	TRBJ1-1	-
CASSLSNTIYF	TGTGCCAGCAGCTTGAGTAACACCATATATTTT	TRBV7-2	TRBJ1-3	-
CASTLVGRKTDKLSNQPQHF	TGTGCCAGCACCCTTGTGGGGAGGAAGACAGATAAACTTAGCAATCAGCCCCAGCATTTT	TRBV28	TRBJ1-5	-
CASSNRVDRFPNTEAFF	TGTGCCAGCAGCAATAGGGTTGACAGGTTTCCGAACACTGAAGCTTTCTTT	TRBV11-3	TRBJ1-1	-